This T cell receptor (beta chain) comes out of a study of T cells after yellow fever vaccination. Looking at the study overall: Where fractions had low cell numbers, libraries were prepared from them with the SMART-Seq v4 Ultra Low Input RNA kit.

Synthesis of TCR cDNA relied on 5'RACE template switching, which attached a universal primer site and UMIs. TCRdb fed the 5' RACE reads into MiXCR, producing one record per CDR3 protein. The sample lists 85,000 to 100,000 distinct CDR3 sequences, about 5.8% seen once, with more than 40% in the top ten. Whole-study findings and limits: Contaminating bulk clonotypes could be abundant in FACS-sorted repertoires. Once the booster was given, most primary-vaccination clones reappeared, at about 95% for CD4 and roughly 91% for CD8.

About this clonotype: Its antigen remains unknown.

The clonotype comes from a man aged 18 to 29 who received the YFV17D yellow fever vaccine. The source was CD8+ T cells sorted from PBMCs, collected 10 days after the yellow fever booster vaccination.

CDR3 nucleotides: TGCGCCAGCAGCCATACAGGGGACAATCAGCCCCAGCATTTT. This codes for CASSHTGDNQPQHF. J is TRBJ1-5 and V is TRBV4-1, with TRBD1 matching 7 bases. Losses at the gene ends were 3 bases for V and 3 bases for J; bases not matched to a gene: 2. Germline V gene sequence: CDR1 MGHRA, CDR2 YSYEKL. The CDR3 totals 14 residues.